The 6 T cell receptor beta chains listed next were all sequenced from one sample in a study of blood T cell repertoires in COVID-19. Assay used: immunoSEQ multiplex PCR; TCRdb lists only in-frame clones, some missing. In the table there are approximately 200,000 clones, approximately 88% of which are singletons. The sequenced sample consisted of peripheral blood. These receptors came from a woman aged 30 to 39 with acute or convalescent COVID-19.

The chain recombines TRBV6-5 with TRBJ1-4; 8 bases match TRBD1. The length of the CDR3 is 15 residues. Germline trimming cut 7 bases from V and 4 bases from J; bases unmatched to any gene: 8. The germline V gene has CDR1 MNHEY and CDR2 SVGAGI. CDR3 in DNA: TGTGCCAGCACCCCTCGGACAGGGATTAATGAAAAACTGTTTTTT. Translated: CASTPRTGINEKLFF.

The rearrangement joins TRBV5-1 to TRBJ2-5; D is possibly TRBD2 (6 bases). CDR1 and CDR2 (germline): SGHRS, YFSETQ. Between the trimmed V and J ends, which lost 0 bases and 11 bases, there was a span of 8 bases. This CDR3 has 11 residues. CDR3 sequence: CASSLDREQYF. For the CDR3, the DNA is TGCGCCAGCAGCTTGGACCGGGAGCAGTACTTC.

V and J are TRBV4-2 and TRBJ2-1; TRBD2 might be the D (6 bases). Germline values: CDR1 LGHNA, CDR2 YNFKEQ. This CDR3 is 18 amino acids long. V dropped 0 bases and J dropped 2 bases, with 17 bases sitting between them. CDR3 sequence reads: CASSQEAPSGWAYNEQFF. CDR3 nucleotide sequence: TGTGCCAGCAGCCAAGAGGCCCCAAGCGGGTGGGCCTACAATGAGCAGTTCTTC.

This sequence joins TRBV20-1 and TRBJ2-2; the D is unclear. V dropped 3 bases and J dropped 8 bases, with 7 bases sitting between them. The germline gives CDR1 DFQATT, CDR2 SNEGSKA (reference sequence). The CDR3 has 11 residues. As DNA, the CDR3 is TGCAGTGCTAGGGCCTGGGGGGAGCTGTTTTTT. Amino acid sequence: CSARAWGELFF.

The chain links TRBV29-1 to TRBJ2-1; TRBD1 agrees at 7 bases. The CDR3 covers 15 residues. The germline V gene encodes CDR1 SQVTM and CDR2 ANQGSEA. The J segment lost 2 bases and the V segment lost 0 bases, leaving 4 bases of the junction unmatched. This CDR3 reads CSVEEGTGAYNEQFF. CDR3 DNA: TGCAGCGTTGAAGAGGGAACAGGGGCCTACAATGAGCAGTTCTTC.

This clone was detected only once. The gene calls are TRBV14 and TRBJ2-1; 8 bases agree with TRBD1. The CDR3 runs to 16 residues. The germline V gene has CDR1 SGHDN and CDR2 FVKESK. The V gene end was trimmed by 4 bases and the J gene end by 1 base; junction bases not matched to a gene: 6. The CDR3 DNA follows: TGTGCCAGCAGCCCTAACAGGGGGAAATCCTACAATGAGCAGTTCTTC. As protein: CASSPNRGKSYNEQFF.